The clone carrying this T cell receptor beta chain was seen a handful of times. Its antigen is not known. The data derive from a study of cytomegalovirus exposure and HLA in healthy donors. Study at large: Out of 150 million to 200 million T cells, an earlier analysis found some 110 million unique TCR beta sequences in total. HLA-typed donors contributed some 83 million unique TCRs, which were held in an early data release.

Study-wide results and limits: A later examination showed that TCR association rates differed by HLA locus, with DRB1 most and HLA-C fewest.

Use of 60 Vbeta and 13 Jbeta primers characterized the PCR. Repertoires were generated with immunoSEQ multiplex PCR, while TCRdb's copy carries only in-frame clones and drops some. This table holds around 140,000 clones, around 72% found once. The sequenced material came from PBMCs. This sequence originates from a woman aged 18 to 35 in good health and CMV-seronegative.

CDR3 loop: CASSPIGVFPNYGYTF. CDR3 sequence (DNA): TGCGCCAGCAGCCCTATAGGGGTGTTCCCTAACTATGGCTACACCTTC. The rearrangement uses TRBV4-1 and TRBJ1-2; possible D gene TRBD1, 5 bases. Trimming left V 4 bases short and J 0 bases short, with 15 bases between. This CDR3 has 16 amino acids. From germline, CDR1 is MGHRA and CDR2 YSYEKL.